This passage covers 23 T cell receptor beta chains from one sample sequenced in a study of blood T cell repertoires in COVID-19. Clones were sequenced by immunoSEQ multiplex PCR, and TCRdb holds only the in-frame ones, with some missing. The profile shows over 25,000 clones, about 88% of them singletons. The sample comprised peripheral blood. Receptors were obtained from a human donor with active COVID-19. The donor label of this sample is uncertain.

V and J are TRBV6-2 or TRBV6-3 and TRBJ1-2; perhaps TRBD1 as D (5 bases). The V and J ends lost 2 bases and 5 bases respectively, with 15 bases between them. The CDR3 has 15 amino acids. The germline V gene has CDR1 MNHEY and CDR2 SVGEGT. CDR3 sequence: CASSYGASRSYGYTF. CDR3 sequence (DNA): TGTGCCAGCAGTTACGGGGCCAGCCGATCTTATGGCTACACCTTC.

The V call is TRBV6-6, the J call TRBJ1-6; 8 bases line up with TRBD1. Germline assignment: CDR1 MNHNY and CDR2 SVGAGI (reference sequence). V shed 6 bases and J 9 bases; nucleotides not matched to a gene: 7. This CDR3 has 14 residues. Here the CDR3 DNA reads TGTGCCAGCAGCCCCGACAGGGGTTCTTCACCCCTCCACTTT. This translates into CASSPDRGSSPLHF.

The chain joins TRBV4-2 to TRBJ1-2, with a tentative D call TRBD1 (5 bases). The germline V gene has CDR1 LGHNA and CDR2 YNFKEQ. The ends were cut back, 3 bases at V and 4 bases at J, with 21 bases in the middle. The CDR3 has 17 amino acids. CDR3 DNA sequence: TGTGCCAGCAGCCACCAGGGAACCAGCAGAGACGGCTATGGCTACACCTTC. Its protein is CASSHQGTSRDGYGYTF.

The chain recombines TRBV19 with TRBJ1-1; the D is unclear. Germline V lookup: CDR1 LNHDA, CDR2 SQIVND (reference sequence). The CDR3 covers 13 residues. Trimming removed 3 bases at V and 4 bases at J, with 9 bases between. CDR3 in amino acids: CASSIGSGTEAFF. The CDR3 region has the DNA TGTGCCAGTAGTATTGGGAGCGGCACTGAAGCTTTCTTT.

The CDR3 region is CASRPTGRINNEQFF. CDR3 nucleotides: TGTGCCAGCAGACCAACCGGGAGGATTAACAATGAGCAGTTCTTC. This chain connects TRBV25-1 to TRBJ2-1; 7 bases match TRBD2. The J segment lost 5 bases and the V segment lost 6 bases, leaving 10 bases of the junction unmatched. Germline CDR1 reads MGHDK; CDR2 reads SYGVNS. The CDR3 is made up of 15 amino acids.

The chain carries TRBV7-9 and TRBJ2-2, with D unresolved. The CDR3 is 13 residues long. Trimming shortened V by 1 base and J by 6 bases, and 6 bases separated the two germline ends. Per the germline V gene, CDR1 is SEHNR and CDR2 is FQNEAQ (reference sequence). The CDR3 spells CASSLVQAGELFF. The CDR3 DNA is TGTGCCAGCAGCTTAGTGCAGGCCGGGGAGCTGTTTTTT.

The rearrangement links TRBV9 to TRBJ2-3; perhaps TRBD2 as D (6 bases). Per germline, CDR1 SGDLS and CDR2 YYNGEE. The CDR3 is made up of 16 amino acids. The ends were cut back, 4 bases at V and 4 bases at J, with 19 bases in the middle. CDR3 amino acids: CASSPNVGGISDTQYF. The CDR3 DNA is TGTGCCAGCAGCCCTAACGTGGGGGGTATCTCAGATACGCAGTATTTT.

V and J are TRBV15 and TRBJ1-4; TRBD1 matches 8 bases. The CDR3 consists of 16 residues. CDR1 is LNHNV and CDR2 is YYDKDF in the germline V gene (reference sequence). V lost 1 base, J lost 3 bases, and 4 bases stayed unmatched. The CDR3 here is CATSRGGTGANEKLFF. In DNA form, the CDR3 reads TGTGCCACCAGCAGAGGTGGGACAGGTGCTAATGAAAAACTGTTTTTT.

J is TRBJ2-1 and V is TRBV9, with TRBD2 matching over 8 bases. Trimming removed 4 bases from V and 10 bases from J; junction bases left unmatched: 10. Germline values: CDR1 SGDLS, CDR2 YYNGEE. This CDR3 is 14 amino acids long. The CDR3 protein is CASSLGGLGEEQFF. CDR3 DNA: TGTGCCAGCAGCTTGGGGGGACTAGGGGAAGAGCAGTTCTTC.

The gene calls are TRBV5-4 and TRBJ2-5, with TRBD2 matching over 8 bases. After removal of 3 bases from V and 1 base from J, the junction contained 5 bases not matched to a gene. The CDR3 spans 15 residues. The germline CDR1 and CDR2 sequences are SGHNT and YYREEE (reference sequence). The CDR3 loop is CASSWRGDRQETQYF. The DNA for the CDR3 is TGTGCCAGCAGCTGGCGGGGGGACCGCCAAGAGACCCAGTACTTC.

This chain connects TRBV5-4 to TRBJ1-2; TRBD1 aligns across 7 bases. The junction had 6 bases not matched to a gene; V was cut back by 2 bases and J by 5 bases. CDR1 is SGHNT, CDR2 YYREEE, per germline (reference sequence). The CDR3 is 14 amino acids. Here the CDR3 DNA reads TGTGCCAGCAGCTTCGGACAGGCCCAATATGGCTACACCTTC. Its protein product is CASSFGQAQYGYTF.

This clone was picked up one time. The chain has TRBV7-8 and TRBJ2-5; 13 bases fit TRBD2. The germline CDR1 and CDR2 sequences are SGHVS and FQNEAQ. The J segment lost 3 bases and the V segment lost 2 bases, leaving 6 bases of the junction unmatched. This CDR3 is 17 amino acids long. DNA of the CDR3: TGTGCCAGCAGCTTACGAAGGACTAGCGGGGGAAAAGAGACCCAGTACTTC. Its translation is CASSLRRTSGGKETQYF. Full variable domain (outside the CDR3, taken from reference TRBV7-8 and TRBJ2-5): GAGVSQSPRYKVAKRGQDVALRCDPISGHVSLFWYQQALGQGPEFLTYFQNEAQLDKSGLPSDRFFAERPEGSVSTLKIQRTQQEDSAVYLCASSLRRTSGGKETQYFGPGTRLLVL.

The chain couples TRBV7-9 to TRBJ2-3; tentatively, D is TRBD2 (5 bases). The V gene lost 3 bases and the J gene lost 10 bases, with 11 bases spanning the gap. Germline V gene data show CDR1 as SEHNR and CDR2 as FQNEAQ (reference sequence). The CDR3 covers 12 residues. The CDR3 here is CASSFSGRAQYF. The CDR3, as DNA: TGTGCCAGCAGCTTTAGTGGGCGGGCGCAGTATTTT.

The chain uses TRBV6-5 and TRBJ1-1; D gene unclear. The CDR3 is 15 amino acids. The V and J ends lost 8 bases and 2 bases respectively, with 18 bases between them. Per germline, CDR1 MNHEY and CDR2 SVGAGI. The CDR3 region is CASFLHRSGNTEAFF. CDR3 DNA: TGTGCCAGCTTTCTCCACAGATCTGGAAACACTGAAGCTTTCTTT.

The chain recombines TRBV12-2 with TRBJ2-1; the DNA was not compared with TRBD2, the D call given in the table. TRBV12-2 is a pseudogene segment. The CDR3 runs to 15 residues. The chain's CDR3 is CASRLGCGGPNEQFF. The CDR3 coding sequence is TGTGCAAGTCGCTTAGGTTGCGGGGGGCCCAATGAGCAGTTCTTC.

CDR3 sequence (DNA): TGTGCCAGCAGTTACGGAGGGCAGGGTCTTGGCTACACCTTC. Its protein product is CASSYGGQGLGYTF. The chain links TRBV6-5 to TRBJ1-2, with TRBD1 as a possible D gene (5 bases). Germline V gene sequence: CDR1 MNHEY, CDR2 SVGAGI. This CDR3 is built from 14 residues. The ends were cut back, 2 bases at V and 7 bases at J, with 14 bases in the middle.

The rearrangement uses TRBV2 and TRBJ2-3; 8 bases are shared with TRBD2. The trim removed 6 bases at V and 3 bases at J, leaving 8 bases unmatched. The CDR3 loop spans 15 amino acids. Germline lookup yields CDR1 SNHLY and CDR2 FYNNEI. The DNA of the CDR3 is TGTGCCAGCAGGAAAGGGACTAGTGGGACAGATACGCAGTATTTT. Amino acid sequence: CASRKGTSGTDTQYF. The full variable domain, completed using reference TRBV2 and TRBJ2-3, is EPEVTQTPSHQVTQMGQEVILRCVPISNHLYFYWYRQILGQKVEFLVSFYNNEISEKSEIFDDQFSVERPDGSNFTLKIRSTKLEDSAMYFCASRKGTSGTDTQYFGPGTRLTVL.

This clone was seen once. V gene TRBV27 combines with J gene TRBJ2-1, with D perhaps matching TRBD2 (7 bases). Trimming left V 6 bases short and J 7 bases short, with 37 bases between. This CDR3 is built from 21 residues. The germline CDR1 and CDR2 sequences are MNHEY and SMNVEV (reference sequence). CDR3 residues: CASSSLSVRGGPGFDMNEQFF. CDR3 sequence (DNA): TGTGCCAGCAGCTCATTAAGCGTAAGGGGGGGCCCCGGGTTTGATATGAATGAGCAGTTCTTC.

This sequence joins TRBV7-2 and TRBJ1-6; 9 bases agree with TRBD1. After removal of 1 base from V and 8 bases from J, the junction contained 6 bases not matched to a gene. This CDR3 comprises 16 residues. Germline-derived CDR1 and CDR2 are SGHTA and FQGNSA. CDR3 nucleotide sequence: TGTGCCAGCAGCTTAGTCCCGGACAGGGGCTATTCACCCCTCCACTTT. Its translation is CASSLVPDRGYSPLHF.

This clone has more than one count but fewer than ten. The V and J genes are TRBV4-2 and TRBJ2-7, with 13 nucleotides matching TRBD2. V lost 1 base, J lost 3 bases, and 6 bases stayed unmatched. The V gene's germline CDR1 is LGHNA and CDR2 YNFKEQ. The CDR3 is made up of 17 amino acids. The CDR3 sequence: CASSQATSGGADYEQYF. CDR3 nucleotides: TGTGCCAGCAGCCAAGCAACTAGCGGGGGGGCCGACTACGAGCAGTACTTC.

The chain recombines TRBV11-2 with TRBJ2-5; 9 bases are a match to TRBD1. Germline CDR1 SGHAT, CDR2 FQNNGV. The ends lost 4 bases at V and 5 bases at J; junction bases unmatched: 11. The CDR3 runs to 16 residues. The CDR3 DNA is TGTGCCAGCAGCTCAAGACAGGGGGGGGCCCTCGAGACCCAGTACTTC. It encodes CASSSRQGGALETQYF. The full variable domain, completed using reference TRBV11-2 and TRBJ2-5, is EAGVAQSPRYKIIEKRQSVAFWCNPISGHATLYWYQQILGQGPKLLIQFQNNGVVDDSQLPKDRFSAERLKGVDSTLKIQPAKLEDSAVYLCASSSRQGGALETQYFGPGTRLLVL.

This clone was seen once. The V gene is TRBV15, the J gene TRBJ1-5; D is undetermined. The CDR3 sequence is 12 residues long. Germline V gives CDR1 LNHNV, CDR2 YYDKDF (reference sequence). V lost 5 bases, J lost 7 bases, and 9 bases lay in between. The CDR3 loop is CATSEYLQPQHF. CDR3 nucleotides: TGTGCCACCAGCGAGTATCTGCAGCCCCAGCATTTT.

In its sample, this clone was seen once. The rearrangement uses TRBV10-3 and TRBJ1-6; D unresolved. The CDR3 runs to 14 residues. Trimming stripped 7 bases from V and 5 bases from J, with 12 bases between. The V gene's germline CDR1 is ENHRY and CDR2 SYGVKD. The DNA for the CDR3 is TGTGCCATCAAAGGGAGATTAGATAATTCACCCCTCCACTTT. This translates into CAIKGRLDNSPLHF.